This is a list of T cell receptor beta chains from one sample in a study of T cell responses to AZD1222 COVID-19 vaccine. The protocol was immunoSEQ multiplex PCR, while the TCRdb copy is restricted to in-frame clones and leaves out a portion. The table records 100,000 to 150,000 clones, 80% to 90% of them present only once. The sequenced sample was peripheral blood, obtained on day 0 of AZD1222 vaccination. The source is an adult in good health. Each CDR3 is given with its conserved first and last residue. D genes are given only for firm matches. The size of a clone is reported for some rows only, either as once, few or many, or as a class for expanded clones.

D gene: .; V gene: TRBV6-1; clone size: .; J gene: TRBJ1-1; CDR3 DNA: TGTGCCAGCAGTGATAGGTGGCAGCTCACCCCTCTGAACACTGAAGCTTTCTTT; CDR3 protein: CASSDRWQLTPLNTEAFF
D gene: TRBD1; V gene: TRBV27; clone size: once; J gene: TRBJ2-3; CDR3 DNA: TGTGCCAGCAGTTACGGGACAGGGGTTACAGATACGCAGTATTTT; CDR3 protein: CASSYGTGVTDTQYF
D gene: TRBD1; V gene: TRBV12-3/TRBV12-4; clone size: .; J gene: TRBJ2-7; CDR3 DNA: TGTGCCAGCAGTTGGGGACAGGACTACGAGCAGTACTTC; CDR3 protein: CASSWGQDYEQYF
D gene: .; V gene: TRBV9; clone size: .; J gene: TRBJ2-7; CDR3 DNA: TGTGCCAGCAGCTTAGGGGGATTTGTCGACGAGCAGTACTTC; CDR3 protein: CASSLGGFVDEQYF
D gene: .; V gene: TRBV19; clone size: .; J gene: TRBJ1-1; CDR3 DNA: TGTGCCAGTAGTATAGATCTACTACCACTCCTTCCAGGGACAAGTGAAGCTTTCTTT; CDR3 protein: CASSIDLLPLLPGTSEAFF
D gene: .; V gene: TRBV7-9; clone size: .; J gene: TRBJ1-2; CDR3 DNA: TGTGCCAGCAGCTTATTGGGGACGGCCAGTCATGGCTACACCTTC; CDR3 protein: CASSLLGTASHGYTF
D gene: TRBD2; V gene: TRBV28; clone size: .; J gene: TRBJ2-1; CDR3 DNA: TGTGCCAGCAGTTTGGAGACTAGCGGCTACAATGAGCAGTTCTTC; CDR3 protein: CASSLETSGYNEQFF
D gene: TRBD1; V gene: TRBV3-1/TRBV3-2; clone size: .; J gene: TRBJ2-7; CDR3 DNA: TGTGCCAGCAGCCAGGTTGAAACAGGGGCATCCGAGCAGTACTTC; CDR3 protein: CASSQVETGASEQYF
D gene: TRBD1; V gene: TRBV9; clone size: .; J gene: TRBJ2-5; CDR3 DNA: TGTGCCAGCAGCGTAGCCAACAGGGGTGAGCAAGAGACCCAGTACTTC; CDR3 protein: CASSVANRGEQETQYF
D gene: TRBD2; V gene: TRBV5-1; clone size: .; J gene: TRBJ2-1; CDR3 DNA: TGCGCCAGCAGCTTGGCCCGTCTACTCCTAGCGGGAGATATAGGCTCCTACAATGAGCAGTTCTTC; CDR3 protein: CASSLARLLLAGDIGSYNEQFF
D gene: .; V gene: TRBV4-3; clone size: .; J gene: TRBJ1-3; CDR3 DNA: TGCGCCAGCAGCCAAGACAGACAGAGCAACTCTGGAAACACCATATATTTT; CDR3 protein: CASSQDRQSNSGNTIYF
D gene: TRBD1; V gene: TRBV30; clone size: .; J gene: TRBJ2-5; CDR3 DNA: TGTGCCTGGAGTGTAAATGGGTCTTGGGGACAGTTGAAAGAGACCCAGTACTTC; CDR3 protein: CAWSVNGSWGQLKETQYF
D gene: .; V gene: TRBV6-5; clone size: .; J gene: TRBJ2-3; CDR3 DNA: TGTGCCAGCAGTTACCGAGTACCCACAGATACGCAGTATTTT; CDR3 protein: CASSYRVPTDTQYF
D gene: .; V gene: TRBV20-1; clone size: .; J gene: TRBJ1-2; CDR3 DNA: TGCAGTGCTAGACAGGATGGCTACACCTTC; CDR3 protein: CSARQDGYTF
D gene: .; V gene: TRBV19; clone size: once; J gene: TRBJ1-1; CDR3 DNA: TGTGCCAGTAGTACAGGGAACACTGAAGCTTTCTTT; CDR3 protein: CASSTGNTEAFF
D gene: .; V gene: TRBV4-1; clone size: .; J gene: TRBJ2-7; CDR3 DNA: TGCGCCAGCAGCCTGCAGGGTGCCTACGAGCAGTACTTC; CDR3 protein: CASSLQGAYEQYF
D gene: .; V gene: TRBV30; clone size: .; J gene: TRBJ1-5; CDR3 DNA: TGTGCCTGGAGTGTAGGGTATAGCAATCAGCCCCAGCATTTT; CDR3 protein: CAWSVGYSNQPQHF